The rows below give T cell receptor beta chains drawn from one sample of a study. TCRdb used MiXCR to reprocess the 5' RACE reads, holding one entry per CDR3 protein. The sample holds about 9,100 distinct CDR3 sequences, roughly 60% seen once. Sequencing was done on a sample of tumor-infiltrating memory CD4+ T cells sorted from the breast tumor. These receptor sequences come from a female donor with breast cancer. CDR3s include the opening cysteine and the closing phenylalanine or tryptophan. The D gene is left open where the match is weak. Clone size is given for some rows only: seen once, a few or many times, or a class if the clone is expanded.

cdr3_length j_call clone_size d_call v_call cdr3_nt cdr3_aa
13 TRBJ1-2 few - TRBV12-3/TRBV12-4 TGTGCCAGCAGTTTCCGGACAGAACTTGGCTACACCTTC CASSFRTELGYTF
16 TRBJ2-1 - TRBD2 TRBV4-3 TGCGCCAGCAGCCAAGGACGCGCGGGAGGGTGGGGTGAGCAGTTCTTC CASSQGRAGGWGEQFF
18 TRBJ2-1 - TRBD2 TRBV6-2/TRBV6-3 TGTGCCAGCAGTTCCAGGACTAGCGGGACGAGCTCCTACAATGAGCAGTTCTTC CASSSRTSGTSSYNEQFF
15 TRBJ2-1 - - TRBV5-1 TGCGCCAGCAGCTTAACCGGGACGAGAAGTAGTGAGCAGTTCTTC CASSLTGTRSSEQFF
14 TRBJ2-3 - TRBD2 TRBV29-1 TGCAGCGTTCCTCCTAGCGGGAGAACAGATACGCAGTATTTT CSVPPSGRTDTQYF
14 TRBJ2-7 - - TRBV27 TGTGCCAGCAGTCTACGCGGTCAGTTTAACGAGCAGTACTTC CASSLRGQFNEQYF
15 TRBJ2-3 - - TRBV5-1 TGCGCCAGCAGCTCTTACAGGTCTAGCACAGATACGCAGTATTTT CASSSYRSSTDTQYF
15 TRBJ2-1 large - TRBV29-1 TGCAGCGTTGTCCCGGCAGCCTACTCCTACAATGAGCAGTTCTTC CSVVPAAYSYNEQFF
14 TRBJ1-2 few TRBD1 TRBV7-9 TGTGCCAGCAGCTTGGGACAGGGAGCCTATGGCTACACCTTC CASSLGQGAYGYTF
18 TRBJ1-5 once TRBD1 TRBV4-1 TGCGCCAGCAGCCGACCGGGACAGGGCCTCGGAGGCAATCAGCCCCAGCGTTTT CASSRPGQGLGGNQPQRF
12 TRBJ1-6 - - TRBV28 TGTGCCAGCAGTTTCGGGGGGGGGTCCCTCCACTTT CASSFGGGSLHF
13 TRBJ2-3 - TRBD1 TRBV20-1 TGCAGTGCTAGGGACAGGGCGAGGGATACGCAGTATTTT CSARDRARDTQYF
17 TRBJ2-3 - - TRBV25-1 TGTGCCAGCAGTGTTAAGGGCGCGGATCAGTACACAGATACGCAGTATTTT CASSVKGADQYTDTQYF
13 TRBJ2-7 few TRBD2 TRBV7-2 TGTGCCAGCAGCTTCACTAGCGGCTACGAGCAGTACTTC CASSFTSGYEQYF
15 TRBJ2-3 few - TRBV7-2 TGTGCCAGCAGCCCTGGACTGGCCCGCACAGATACGCAGTATTTT CASSPGLARTDTQYF
15 TRBJ1-1 few TRBD1 TRBV7-8 TGTGCCAGCAGCCGAAGACTCACAGGGGGCACTGAAGCTTTCTTT CASSRRLTGGTEAFF
17 TRBJ2-7 - TRBD1 TRBV28 TGTGCCAGCAGTACAATCCATGGACAGGGGCAACCCTACGAGCAGTACTTC CASSTIHGQGQPYEQYF
14 TRBJ2-3 - - TRBV7-3 TGTGCCAGCAGCGGCAATAGCGGCACAGATACGCAGTATTTT CASSGNSGTDTQYF
17 TRBJ1-2 few TRBD1 TRBV6-5 TGTGCCAGCAGATCCTTAGGACAGGGGATAACTAACTATGGCTACACCTTC CASRSLGQGITNYGYTF
17 TRBJ2-2 few - TRBV20-1 TGCAGTGCTAGAGATGCTGACAGTTTCGCGAACACCGGGGAGCTGTTTTTT CSARDADSFANTGELFF
19 TRBJ1-5 - TRBD1 TRBV4-2 TGTGCCAGCAGCCAAGGGGAAAAGGACAGGGTCGTTCTCGCTCAGCCCCAGCATTTT CASSQGEKDRVVLAQPQHF
16 TRBJ2-7 - - TRBV4-1 TGCGCCAGCAGCCGCTTGGGGCTTATCCCGACCTACGAGCAGTACTTC CASSRLGLIPTYEQYF
13 TRBJ2-1 - - TRBV12-3/TRBV12-4 TGTGCCAGCACGGCGGGGAATTACAATGAGCAGTTCTTC CASTAGNYNEQFF
15 TRBJ2-2 - - TRBV7-2 TGTGCCAGAAGCTCCTCCGGGACGCACCTCGTGGAGCTGTTTTTT CARSSSGTHLVELFF
12 TRBJ2-1 - - TRBV5-1 TGCGCCAGCAGCTTGGAACGCAATGAGCAGTTCTTC CASSLERNEQFF
16 TRBJ1-4 once - TRBV7-2 TGTGCCAGCAGCTTAGGAGGGAACGATGCTAATGAAAAACTGTTTTTT CASSLGGNDANEKLFF